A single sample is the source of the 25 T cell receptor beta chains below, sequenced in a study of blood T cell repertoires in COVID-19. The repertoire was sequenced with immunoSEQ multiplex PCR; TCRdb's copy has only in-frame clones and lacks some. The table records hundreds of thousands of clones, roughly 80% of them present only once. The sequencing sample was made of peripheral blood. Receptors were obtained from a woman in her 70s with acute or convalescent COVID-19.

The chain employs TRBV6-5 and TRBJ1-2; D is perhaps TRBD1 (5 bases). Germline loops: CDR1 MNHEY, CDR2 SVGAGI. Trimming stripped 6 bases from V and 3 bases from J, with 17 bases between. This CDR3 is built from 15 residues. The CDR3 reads CASRPRGEGDYGYTF. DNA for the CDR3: TGTGCCAGCAGGCCGCGCGGGGAAGGGGACTATGGCTACACCTTC.

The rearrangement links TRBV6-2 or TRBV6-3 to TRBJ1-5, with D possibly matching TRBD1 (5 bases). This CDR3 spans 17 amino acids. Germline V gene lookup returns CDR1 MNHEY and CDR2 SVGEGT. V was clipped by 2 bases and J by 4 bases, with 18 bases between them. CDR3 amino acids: CASSYPLGGVSNQPQHF. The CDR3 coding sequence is TGTGCCAGCAGTTACCCGCTCGGGGGGGTCTCTAATCAGCCCCAGCATTTT.

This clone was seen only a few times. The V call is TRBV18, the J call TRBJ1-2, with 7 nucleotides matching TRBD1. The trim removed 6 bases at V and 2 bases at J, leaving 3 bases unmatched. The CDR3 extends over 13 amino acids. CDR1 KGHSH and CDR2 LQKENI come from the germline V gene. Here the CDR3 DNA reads TGTGCCAGCTCGTCGACAGGGAACTATGGCTACACCTTC. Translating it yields CASSSTGNYGYTF.

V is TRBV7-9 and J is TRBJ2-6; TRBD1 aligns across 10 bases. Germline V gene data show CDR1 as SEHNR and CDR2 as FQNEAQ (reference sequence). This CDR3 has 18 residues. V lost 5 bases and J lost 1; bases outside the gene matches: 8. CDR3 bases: TGTGCCAGCAGCCGTTCTGACAGGGGGCCGTCTGGGGCCAACGTCCTGACTTTC. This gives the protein CASSRSDRGPSGANVLTF. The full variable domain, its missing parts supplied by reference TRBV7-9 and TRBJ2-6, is DTGVSQNPRHKITKRGQNVTFRCDPISEHNRLYWYRQTLGQGPEFLTYFQNEAQLEKSRLLSDRFSAERPKGSFSTLEIQRTEQGDSAMYLCASSRSDRGPSGANVLTFGAGSRLTVL.

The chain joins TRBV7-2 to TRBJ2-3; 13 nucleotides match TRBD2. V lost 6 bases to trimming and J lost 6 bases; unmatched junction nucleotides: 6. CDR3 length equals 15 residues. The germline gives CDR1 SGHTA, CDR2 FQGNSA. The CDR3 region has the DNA TGTGCCAGCAGTACTAGCGGGGGGGCAGCGGATACGCAGTATTTT. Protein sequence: CASSTSGGAADTQYF.

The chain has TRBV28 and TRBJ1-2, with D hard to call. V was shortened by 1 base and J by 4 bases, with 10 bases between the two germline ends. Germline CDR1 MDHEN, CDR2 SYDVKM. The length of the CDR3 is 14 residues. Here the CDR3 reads CASSLSGPSYGYTF. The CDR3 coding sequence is TGTGCCAGCAGTTTATCCGGTCCTTCCTATGGCTACACCTTC.

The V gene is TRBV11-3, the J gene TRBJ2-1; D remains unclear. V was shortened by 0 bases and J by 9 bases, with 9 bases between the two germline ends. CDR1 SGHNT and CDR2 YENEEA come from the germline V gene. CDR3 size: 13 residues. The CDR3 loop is CASSLDQISEQFF. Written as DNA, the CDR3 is TGTGCCAGCAGCTTAGATCAGATTTCTGAGCAGTTCTTC.

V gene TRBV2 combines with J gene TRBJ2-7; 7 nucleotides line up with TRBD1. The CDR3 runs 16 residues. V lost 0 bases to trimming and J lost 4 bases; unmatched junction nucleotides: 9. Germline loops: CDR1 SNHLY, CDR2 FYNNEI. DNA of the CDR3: TGTGCCAGCAGTGAAGCCCTCCCGGGACAGAGATACGAGCAGTACTTC. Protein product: CASSEALPGQRYEQYF.

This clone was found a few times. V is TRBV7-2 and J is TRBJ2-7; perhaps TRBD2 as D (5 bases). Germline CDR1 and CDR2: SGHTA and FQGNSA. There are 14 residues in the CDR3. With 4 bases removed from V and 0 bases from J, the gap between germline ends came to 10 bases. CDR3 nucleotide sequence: TGTGCCAGCAGCTATGGACTGATCTCCTACGAGCAGTACTTC. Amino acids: CASSYGLISYEQYF. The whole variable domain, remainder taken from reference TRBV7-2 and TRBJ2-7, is GAGVSQSPSNKVTEKGKDVELRCDPISGHTALYWYRQSLGQGLEFLIYFQGNSAPDKSGLPSDRFSAERTGGSVSTLTIQRTQQEDSAVYLCASSYGLISYEQYFGPGTRLTVT.

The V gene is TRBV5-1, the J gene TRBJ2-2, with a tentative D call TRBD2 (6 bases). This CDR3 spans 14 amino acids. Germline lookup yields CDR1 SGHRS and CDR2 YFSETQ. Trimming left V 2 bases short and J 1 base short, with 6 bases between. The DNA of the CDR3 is TGCGCCAGCAGCTTAGCGGGGAACACCGGGGAGCTGTTTTTT. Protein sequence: CASSLAGNTGELFF.

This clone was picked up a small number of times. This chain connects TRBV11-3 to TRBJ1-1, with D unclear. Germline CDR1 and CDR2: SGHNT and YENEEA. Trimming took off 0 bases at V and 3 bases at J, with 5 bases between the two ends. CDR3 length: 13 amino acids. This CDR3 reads CASSLEQYTEAFF. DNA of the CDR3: TGTGCCAGCAGCTTAGAACAGTACACTGAAGCTTTCTTT.

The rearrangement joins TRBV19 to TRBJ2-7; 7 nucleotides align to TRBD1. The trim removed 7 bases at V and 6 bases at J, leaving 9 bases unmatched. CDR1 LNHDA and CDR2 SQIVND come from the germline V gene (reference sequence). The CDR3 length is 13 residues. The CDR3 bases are TGTGCCAGTAAAGACTCGACAGGGCTCGAGCAGTACTTC. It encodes CASKDSTGLEQYF.

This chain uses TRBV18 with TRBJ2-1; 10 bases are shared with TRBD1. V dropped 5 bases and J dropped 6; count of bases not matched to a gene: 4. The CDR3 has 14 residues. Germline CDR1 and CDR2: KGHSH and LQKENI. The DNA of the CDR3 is TGTGCCAGCTCATCTCGGACAGGGGGCAATGAGCAGTTCTTC. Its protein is CASSSRTGGNEQFF. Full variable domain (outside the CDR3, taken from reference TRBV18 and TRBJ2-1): NAGVMQNPRHLVRRRGQEARLRCSPMKGHSHVYWYRQLPEEGLKFMVYLQKENIIDESGMPKERFSAEFPKEGPSILRIQQVVRGDSAAYFCASSSRTGGNEQFFGPGTRLTVL.

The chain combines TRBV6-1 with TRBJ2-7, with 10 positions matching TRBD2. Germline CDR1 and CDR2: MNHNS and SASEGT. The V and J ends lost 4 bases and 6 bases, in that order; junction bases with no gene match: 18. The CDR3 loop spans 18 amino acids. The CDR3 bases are TGTGCCAGCAGTGGTTGGGCTAGCGGGGGACCAGCAAGGCGCGAGCAGTACTTC. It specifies CASSGWASGGPARREQYF.

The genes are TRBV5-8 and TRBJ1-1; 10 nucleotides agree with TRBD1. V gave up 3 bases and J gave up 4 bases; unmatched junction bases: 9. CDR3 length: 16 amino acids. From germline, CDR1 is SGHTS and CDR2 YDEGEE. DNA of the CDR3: TGTGCCAGCAGCTCCGGGACAGGGGAGGCGGTCACTGAAGCTTTCTTT. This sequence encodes CASSSGTGEAVTEAFF.

The CDR3 spells CASSLDRGGGSPLHF. The CDR3 DNA sequence: TGCGCCAGCAGCCTCGACAGGGGTGGTGGTTCACCCCTCCACTTT. V usage is TRBV5-1 and J usage is TRBJ1-6, with 8 bases identical to TRBD1. The CDR3 consists of 15 residues. The germline gives CDR1 SGHRS, CDR2 YFSETQ. The ends lost 4 bases at V and 9 bases at J; junction bases unmatched: 9.

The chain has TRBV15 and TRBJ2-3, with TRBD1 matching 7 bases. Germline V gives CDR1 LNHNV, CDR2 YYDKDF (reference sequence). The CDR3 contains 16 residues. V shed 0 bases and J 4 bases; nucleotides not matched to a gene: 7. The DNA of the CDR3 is TGTGCCACCAGCAGAGACGTGGACAGGAGAGCAGATACGCAGTATTTT. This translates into CATSRDVDRRADTQYF.

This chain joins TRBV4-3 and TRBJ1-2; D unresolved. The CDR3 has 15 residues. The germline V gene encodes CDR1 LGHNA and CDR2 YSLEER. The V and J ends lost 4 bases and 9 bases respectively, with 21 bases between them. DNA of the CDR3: TGCGCCAGCAGCCTTGTACCGTCCAAACCGGTGAGCTACACCTTC. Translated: CASSLVPSKPVSYTF.

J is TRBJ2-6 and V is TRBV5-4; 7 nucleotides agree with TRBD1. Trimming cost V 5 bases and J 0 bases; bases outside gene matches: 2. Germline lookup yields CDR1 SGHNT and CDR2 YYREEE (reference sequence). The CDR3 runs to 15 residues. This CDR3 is CASSRQGSGANVLTF. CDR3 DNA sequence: TGTGCCAGCAGTCGACAGGGCTCTGGGGCCAACGTCCTGACTTTC.

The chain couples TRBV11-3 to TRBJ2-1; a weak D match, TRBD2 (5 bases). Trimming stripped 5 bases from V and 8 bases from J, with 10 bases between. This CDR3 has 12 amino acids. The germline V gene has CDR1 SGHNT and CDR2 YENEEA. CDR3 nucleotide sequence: TGTGCCAGCAGCCCGGGGTCCCATGAGCAGTTCTTC. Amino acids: CASSPGSHEQFF. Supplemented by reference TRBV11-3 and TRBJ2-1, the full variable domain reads EAGVVQSPRYKIIEKKQPVAFWCNPISGHNTLYWYLQNLGQGPELLIRYENEEAVDDSQLPKDRFSAERLKGVDSTLKIQPAELGDSAVYLCASSPGSHEQFFGPGTRLTVL.

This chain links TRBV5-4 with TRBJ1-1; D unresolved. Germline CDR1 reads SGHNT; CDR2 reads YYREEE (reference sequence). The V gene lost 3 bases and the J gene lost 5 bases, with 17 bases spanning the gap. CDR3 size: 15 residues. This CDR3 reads CASSSHRLGRTEAFF. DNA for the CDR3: TGTGCCAGCAGCTCCCACCGATTAGGGAGGACTGAAGCTTTCTTT.

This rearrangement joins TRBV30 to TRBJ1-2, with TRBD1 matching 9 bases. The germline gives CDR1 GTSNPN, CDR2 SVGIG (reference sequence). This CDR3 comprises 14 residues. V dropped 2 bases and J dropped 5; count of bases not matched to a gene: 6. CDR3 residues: CAWSKTGTGYGYTF. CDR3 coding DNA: TGTGCCTGGAGTAAAACCGGGACAGGGTATGGCTACACCTTC.

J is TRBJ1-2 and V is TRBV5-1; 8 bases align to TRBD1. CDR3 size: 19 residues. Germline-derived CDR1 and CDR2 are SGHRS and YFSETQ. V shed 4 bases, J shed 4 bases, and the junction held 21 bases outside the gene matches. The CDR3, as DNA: TGCGCCAGCAGCCTCAGAGCCGGACAGGGATCATCCGCTATCTATGGCTACACCTTC. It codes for CASSLRAGQGSSAIYGYTF.

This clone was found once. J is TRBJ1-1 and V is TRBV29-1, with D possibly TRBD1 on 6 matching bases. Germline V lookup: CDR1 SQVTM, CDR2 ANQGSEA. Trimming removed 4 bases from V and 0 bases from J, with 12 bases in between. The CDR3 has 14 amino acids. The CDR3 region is CSVARTALNTEAFF. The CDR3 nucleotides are TGCAGCGTTGCCCGGACAGCCTTGAACACTGAAGCTTTCTTT.

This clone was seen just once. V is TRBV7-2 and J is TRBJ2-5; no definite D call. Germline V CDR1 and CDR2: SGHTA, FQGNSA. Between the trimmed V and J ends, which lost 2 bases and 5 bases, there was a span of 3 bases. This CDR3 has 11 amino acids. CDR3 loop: CASSLLETQYF. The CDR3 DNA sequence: TGTGCCAGCAGCTTACTTGAGACCCAGTACTTC.